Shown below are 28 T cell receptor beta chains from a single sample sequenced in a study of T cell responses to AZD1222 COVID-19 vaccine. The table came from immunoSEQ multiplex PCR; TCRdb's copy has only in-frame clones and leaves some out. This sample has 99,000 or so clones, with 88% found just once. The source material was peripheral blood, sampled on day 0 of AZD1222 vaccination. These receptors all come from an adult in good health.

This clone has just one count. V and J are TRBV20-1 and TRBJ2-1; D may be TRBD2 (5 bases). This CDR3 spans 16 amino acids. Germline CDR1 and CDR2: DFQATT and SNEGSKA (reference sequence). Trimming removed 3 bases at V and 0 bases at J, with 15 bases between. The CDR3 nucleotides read TGCAGTGCTAGTGACCTAGCTCTGAGCTCCTACAATGAGCAGTTCTTC. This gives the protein CSASDLALSSYNEQFF.

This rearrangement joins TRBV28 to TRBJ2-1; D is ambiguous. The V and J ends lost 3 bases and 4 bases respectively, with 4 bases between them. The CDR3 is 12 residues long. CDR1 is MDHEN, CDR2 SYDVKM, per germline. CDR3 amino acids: CASSLGYNEQFF. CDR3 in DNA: TGTGCCAGCAGTTTGGGATACAATGAGCAGTTCTTC.

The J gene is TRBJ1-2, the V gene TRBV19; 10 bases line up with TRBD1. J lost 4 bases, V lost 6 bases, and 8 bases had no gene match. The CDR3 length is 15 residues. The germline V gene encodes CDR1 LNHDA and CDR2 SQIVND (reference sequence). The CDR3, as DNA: TGTGCCAGTAGCCGACAGACAGGGGGCGCCTATGGCTACACCTTC. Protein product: CASSRQTGGAYGYTF.

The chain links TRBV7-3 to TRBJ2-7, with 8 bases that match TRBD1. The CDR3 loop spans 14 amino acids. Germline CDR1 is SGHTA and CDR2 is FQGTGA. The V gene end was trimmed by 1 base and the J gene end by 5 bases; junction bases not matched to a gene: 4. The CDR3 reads CASSLRQGNHEQYF. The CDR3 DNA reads TGTGCCAGCAGCTTAAGACAGGGGAACCACGAGCAGTACTTC.

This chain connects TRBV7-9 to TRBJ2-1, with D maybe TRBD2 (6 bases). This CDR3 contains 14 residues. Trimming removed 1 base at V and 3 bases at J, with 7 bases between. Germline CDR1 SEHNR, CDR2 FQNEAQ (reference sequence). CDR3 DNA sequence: TGTGCCAGCAGCTTAGACGGGGGCTACAATGAGCAGTTCTTC. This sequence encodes CASSLDGGYNEQFF.

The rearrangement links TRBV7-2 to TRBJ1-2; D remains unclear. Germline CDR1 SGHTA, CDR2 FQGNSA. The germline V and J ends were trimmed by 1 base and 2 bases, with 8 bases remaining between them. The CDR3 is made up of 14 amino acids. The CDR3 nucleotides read TGTGCCAGCAGCTTAGACGGGCTGAACTATGGCTACACCTTC. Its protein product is CASSLDGLNYGYTF.

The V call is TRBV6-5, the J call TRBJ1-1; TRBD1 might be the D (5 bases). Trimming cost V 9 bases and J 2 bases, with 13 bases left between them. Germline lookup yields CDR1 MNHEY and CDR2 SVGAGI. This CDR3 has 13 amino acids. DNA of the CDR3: TGTGCCAGTACCCGGCAGGGTAACACTGAAGCTTTCTTT. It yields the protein CASTRQGNTEAFF.

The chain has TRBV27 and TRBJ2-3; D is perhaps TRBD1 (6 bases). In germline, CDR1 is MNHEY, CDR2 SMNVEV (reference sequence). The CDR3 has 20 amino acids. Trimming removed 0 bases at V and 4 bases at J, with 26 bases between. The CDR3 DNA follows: TGTGCCAGCAGTTTATCGACCACCCGTTGGCCAGGGGTGAGTTCAGATACGCAGTATTTT. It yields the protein CASSLSTTRWPGVSSDTQYF.

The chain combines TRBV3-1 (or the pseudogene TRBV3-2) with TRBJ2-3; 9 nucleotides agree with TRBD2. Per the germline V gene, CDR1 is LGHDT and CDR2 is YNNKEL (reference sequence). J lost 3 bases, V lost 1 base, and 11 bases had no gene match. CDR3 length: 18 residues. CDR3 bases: TGTGCCAGCAGCCAAGTATGGGGTAGCGGGAGCAGGACAGATACGCAGTATTTT. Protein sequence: CASSQVWGSGSRTDTQYF.

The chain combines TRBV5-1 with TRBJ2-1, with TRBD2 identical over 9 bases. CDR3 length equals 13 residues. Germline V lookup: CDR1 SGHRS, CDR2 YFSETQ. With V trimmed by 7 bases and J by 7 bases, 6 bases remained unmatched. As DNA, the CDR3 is TGCGCCAGCTTCGGACTAGCGAATAATGAGCAGTTCTTC. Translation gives CASFGLANNEQFF.

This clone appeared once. The chain's CDR3 is CASSSLTGNTEAFF. CDR3 sequence (DNA): TGTGCCAGCAGTTCCCTTACAGGGAACACTGAAGCTTTCTTT. The chain uses TRBV28 and TRBJ1-1, with D possibly matching TRBD1 (5 bases). The CDR3 runs 14 residues. Germline V gene sequence: CDR1 MDHEN, CDR2 SYDVKM. Trimming took off 4 bases at V and 1 base at J, with 10 bases between the two ends.

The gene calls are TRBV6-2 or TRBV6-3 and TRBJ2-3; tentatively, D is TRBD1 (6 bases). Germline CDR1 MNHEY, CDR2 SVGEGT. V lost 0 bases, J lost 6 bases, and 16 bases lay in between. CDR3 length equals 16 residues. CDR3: CASSYSMLGTRDTQYF. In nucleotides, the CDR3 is TGTGCCAGCAGTTACTCGATGCTTGGGACAAGGGATACGCAGTATTTT.

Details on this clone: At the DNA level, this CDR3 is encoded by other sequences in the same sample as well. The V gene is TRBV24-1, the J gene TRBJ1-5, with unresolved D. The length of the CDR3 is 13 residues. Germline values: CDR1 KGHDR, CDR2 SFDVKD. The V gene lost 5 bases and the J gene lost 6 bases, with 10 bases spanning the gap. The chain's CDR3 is CATSALEGQPQHF. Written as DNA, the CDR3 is TGTGCCACCAGTGCCCTGGAAGGTCAGCCCCAGCATTTT.

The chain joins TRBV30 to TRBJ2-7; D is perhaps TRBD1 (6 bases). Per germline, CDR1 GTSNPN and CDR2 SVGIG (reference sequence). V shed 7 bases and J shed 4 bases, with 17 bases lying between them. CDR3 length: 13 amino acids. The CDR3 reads CASTRGGTYEQYF. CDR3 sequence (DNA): TGTGCCTCAACTAGAGGGGGTACGTACGAGCAGTACTTC.

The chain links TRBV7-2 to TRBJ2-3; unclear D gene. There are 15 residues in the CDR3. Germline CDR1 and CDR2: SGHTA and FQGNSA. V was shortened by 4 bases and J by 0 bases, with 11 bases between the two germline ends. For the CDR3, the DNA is TGTGCCAGCAGCTCGACCCCTATTAGCACAGATACGCAGTATTTT. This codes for CASSSTPISTDTQYF. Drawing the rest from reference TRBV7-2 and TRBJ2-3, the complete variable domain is GAGVSQSPSNKVTEKGKDVELRCDPISGHTALYWYRQSLGQGLEFLIYFQGNSAPDKSGLPSDRFSAERTGGSVSTLTIQRTQQEDSAVYLCASSSTPISTDTQYFGPGTRLTVL.

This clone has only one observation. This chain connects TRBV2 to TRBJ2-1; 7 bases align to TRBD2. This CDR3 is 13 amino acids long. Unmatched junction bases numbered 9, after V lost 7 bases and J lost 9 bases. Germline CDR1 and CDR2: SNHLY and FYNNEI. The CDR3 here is CASNGGAGFEQFF. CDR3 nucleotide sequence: TGTGCCAGCAATGGGGGAGCGGGGTTTGAGCAGTTCTTC.

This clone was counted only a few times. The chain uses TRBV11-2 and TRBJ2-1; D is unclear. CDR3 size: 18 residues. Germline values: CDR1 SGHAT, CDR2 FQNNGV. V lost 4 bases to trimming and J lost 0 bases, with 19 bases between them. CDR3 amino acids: CASSSLRKGRSSYNEQFF. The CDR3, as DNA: TGTGCCAGCAGCTCTCTCCGGAAGGGCAGGAGCTCCTACAATGAGCAGTTCTTC. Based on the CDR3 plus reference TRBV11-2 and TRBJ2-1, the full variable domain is EAGVAQSPRYKIIEKRQSVAFWCNPISGHATLYWYQQILGQGPKLLIQFQNNGVVDDSQLPKDRFSAERLKGVDSTLKIQPAKLEDSAVYLCASSSLRKGRSSYNEQFFGPGTRLTVL.

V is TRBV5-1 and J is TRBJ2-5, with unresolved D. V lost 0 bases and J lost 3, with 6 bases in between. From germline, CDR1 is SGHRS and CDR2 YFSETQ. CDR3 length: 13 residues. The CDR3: CASSLVPEETQYF. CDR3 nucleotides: TGCGCCAGCAGCTTGGTTCCAGAAGAGACCCAGTACTTC.

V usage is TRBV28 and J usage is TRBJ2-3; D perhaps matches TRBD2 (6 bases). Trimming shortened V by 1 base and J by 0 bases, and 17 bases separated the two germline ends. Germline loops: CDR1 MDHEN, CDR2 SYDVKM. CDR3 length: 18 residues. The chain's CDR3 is CASSLSPGLGASTDTQYF. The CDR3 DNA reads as TGTGCCAGCAGTTTATCCCCGGGACTTGGGGCGAGCACAGATACGCAGTATTTT.

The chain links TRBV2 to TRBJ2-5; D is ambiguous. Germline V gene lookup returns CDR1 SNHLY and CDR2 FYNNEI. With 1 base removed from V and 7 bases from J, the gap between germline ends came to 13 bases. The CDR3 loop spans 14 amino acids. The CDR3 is CASSEGTQTGTQYF. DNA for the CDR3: TGTGCCAGCAGTGAAGGGACCCAGACGGGGACCCAGTACTTC.

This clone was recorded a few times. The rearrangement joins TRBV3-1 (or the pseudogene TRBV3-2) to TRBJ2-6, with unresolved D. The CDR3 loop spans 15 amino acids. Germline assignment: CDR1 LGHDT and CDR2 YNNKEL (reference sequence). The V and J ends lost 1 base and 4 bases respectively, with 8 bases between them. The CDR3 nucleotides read TGTGCCAGCAGCCAAGCGGCTTCGGGGGCCAACGTCCTGACTTTC. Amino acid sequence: CASSQAASGANVLTF.

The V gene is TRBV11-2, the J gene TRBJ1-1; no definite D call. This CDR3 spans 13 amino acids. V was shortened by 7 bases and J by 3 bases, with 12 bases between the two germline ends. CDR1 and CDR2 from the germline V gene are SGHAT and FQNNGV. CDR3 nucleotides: TGTGCCAGCACCTTGTTAGAGGACACTGAAGCTTTCTTT. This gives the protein CASTLLEDTEAFF. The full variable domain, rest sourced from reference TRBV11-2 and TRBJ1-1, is EAGVAQSPRYKIIEKRQSVAFWCNPISGHATLYWYQQILGQGPKLLIQFQNNGVVDDSQLPKDRFSAERLKGVDSTLKIQPAKLEDSAVYLCASTLLEDTEAFFGQGTRLTVV.

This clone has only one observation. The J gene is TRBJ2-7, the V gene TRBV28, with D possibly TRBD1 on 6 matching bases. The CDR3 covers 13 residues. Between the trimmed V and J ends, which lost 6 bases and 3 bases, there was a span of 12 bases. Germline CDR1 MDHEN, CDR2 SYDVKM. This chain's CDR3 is CASRSGHLYEQYF. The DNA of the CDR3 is TGTGCCAGCAGGTCGGGACACCTCTACGAGCAGTACTTC.

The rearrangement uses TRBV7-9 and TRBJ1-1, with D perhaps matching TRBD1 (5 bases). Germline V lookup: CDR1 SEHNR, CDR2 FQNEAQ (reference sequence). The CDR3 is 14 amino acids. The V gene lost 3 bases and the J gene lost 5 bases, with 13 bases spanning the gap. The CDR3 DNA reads TGTGCCAGCAGCTTCGGGGCCCGGGGGACTGAAGCTTTCTTT. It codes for CASSFGARGTEAFF. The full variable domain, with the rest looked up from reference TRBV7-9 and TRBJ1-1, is DTGVSQNPRHKITKRGQNVTFRCDPISEHNRLYWYRQTLGQGPEFLTYFQNEAQLEKSRLLSDRFSAERPKGSFSTLEIQRTEQGDSAMYLCASSFGARGTEAFFGQGTRLTVV.

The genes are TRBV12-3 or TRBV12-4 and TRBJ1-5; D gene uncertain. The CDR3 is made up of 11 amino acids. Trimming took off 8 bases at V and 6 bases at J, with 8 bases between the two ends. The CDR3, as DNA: TGTGCCAGCGGTTATGGTCAGCCCCAGCATTTT. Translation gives CASGYGQPQHF.

CDR3 bases: TGCAGCGTTGAGGGCAGCTACGAGCAGTACTTC. This codes for CSVEGSYEQYF. This chain joins TRBV29-1 and TRBJ2-7, with D unresolved. Trimming took off 3 bases at V and 3 bases at J, with 6 bases between the two ends. This CDR3 spans 11 amino acids. CDR1 SQVTM and CDR2 ANQGSEA come from the germline V gene.

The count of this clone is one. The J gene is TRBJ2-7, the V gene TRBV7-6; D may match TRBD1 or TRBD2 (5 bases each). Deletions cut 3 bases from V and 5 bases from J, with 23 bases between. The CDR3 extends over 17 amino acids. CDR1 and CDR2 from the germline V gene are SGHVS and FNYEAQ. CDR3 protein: CASSFPPSGQGINEQYF. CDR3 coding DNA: TGTGCCAGCAGCTTTCCCCCATCGGGGCAGGGTATTAACGAGCAGTACTTC.

The CDR3 sequence: CASSHNGGGRAYEQYF. The CDR3 DNA is TGTGCCAGCAGTCACAACGGGGGGGGCCGCGCCTACGAGCAGTACTTC. This rearrangement joins TRBV7-6 to TRBJ2-7, with 8 bases that match TRBD2. Germline lookup yields CDR1 SGHVS and CDR2 FNYEAQ. V was clipped by 6 bases and J by 2 bases; unmatched bases: 12. The CDR3 is 16 residues long.